The clone carrying this T cell receptor beta chain was found a few times. No antigen is known for it. Between the trimmed V and J ends, which lost 5 bases and 3 bases, there was a span of 8 bases. CDR3 length: 12 residues. From germline, CDR1 is WNHNN and CDR2 SYGVQD (reference sequence). These data are taken from a study of blood T cell dynamics during melanoma immunotherapy. Points from the study as a whole: It remained unknown if the driving T cell clones were melanoma-specific.

Time point defined: week 3, after first cycle of checkpoint inhibitor. The table came from immunoSEQ multiplex PCR; TCRdb's copy has only in-frame clones and leaves some out. The sample shows about 11,000 clones, approximately 90% of them seen only once. This receptor was obtained from a human donor with melanoma. The rearrangement joins TRBV10-1 to TRBJ2-7; D unresolved. The sample here was blood, taken from a patient treated with checkpoint blockade. The CDR3 spells CASSHPHYEQYF. The DNA of the CDR3 is TGCGCCAGCAGTCACCCCCACTACGAGCAGTACTTC.